Each of the 20 T cell receptor beta chains below was sequenced from the same sample in a study of blood T cell repertoires in COVID-19. Using immunoSEQ multiplex PCR, the repertoire was profiled, and TCRdb retains in-frame clones only, with some absent. The profile covers 270,000 or so clones, with 90% appearing a single time and about 2% taken by the ten largest. The sample consisted of peripheral blood. The receptors come from a woman aged 55-75 years with COVID-19, enrolled during active disease.

The chain carries TRBV6-5 and TRBJ2-1, with 16 bases that match TRBD2. Germline V gene sequence: CDR1 MNHEY, CDR2 SVGAGI. CDR3 size: 15 residues. The ends lost 8 bases at V and 7 bases at J; junction bases unmatched: 5. CDR3 loop: CASCGTSGGENEQFF. DNA of the CDR3: TGTGCCAGCTGCGGGACTAGCGGGGGGGAAAATGAGCAGTTCTTC.

This chain joins TRBV29-1 and TRBJ1-2, with TRBD1 matching 7 bases. The CDR3 consists of 13 residues. Germline V gene lookup returns CDR1 SQVTM and CDR2 ANQGSEA. V was pared by 7 bases and J by 3 bases, with 8 bases of the junction left unmatched. CDR3 sequence reads: CSAWDSSYYGYTF. CDR3 bases: TGCAGCGCTTGGGACAGCAGTTACTATGGCTACACCTTC.

The V call is TRBV6-2 or TRBV6-3, the J call TRBJ1-2; TRBD1 agrees at 7 bases. CDR1 is MNHEY, CDR2 SVGEGT, per germline. Unmatched junction bases numbered 11, after V lost 6 bases and J lost 4 bases. The CDR3 runs 15 residues. The CDR3 region is CASSSRDRQAYGYTF. As DNA, the CDR3 is TGTGCCAGCAGCTCGCGGGACAGACAAGCCTATGGCTACACCTTC.

The chain is built from TRBV6-5 and TRBJ2-5; 8 bases match TRBD2. Germline CDR1 MNHEY, CDR2 SVGAGI. The CDR3 is 13 residues long. V trimming: 8 bases; J trimming: 7 bases; junction bases outside the gene matches: 9. The CDR3 loop is CASAEGAGVTQYF. In nucleotides, the CDR3 is TGTGCCAGCGCCGAAGGAGCGGGAGTGACCCAGTACTTC.

The chain recombines TRBV6-2 or TRBV6-3 with TRBJ1-2, with a tentative D call TRBD1 (5 bases). CDR3 length: 14 residues. V was shortened by 3 bases and J by 4 bases, with 12 bases between the two germline ends. The germline gives CDR1 MNHEY, CDR2 SVGEGT. CDR3 sequence reads: CASSYSLGGYGYTF. In DNA form, the CDR3 reads TGTGCCAGCAGTTATTCACTCGGGGGCTATGGCTACACCTTC.

The genes are TRBV7-2 and TRBJ2-3; TRBD2 aligns across 11 bases. V was clipped by 5 bases and J by 2 bases; unmatched bases: 3. The length of the CDR3 is 15 residues. CDR1 is SGHTA, CDR2 FQGNSA, per germline. As DNA, the CDR3 is TGTGCCAGCAGCGTGACTAGCGGGGCCACAGATACGCAGTATTTT. Translating gives CASSVTSGATDTQYF.

The chain joins TRBV15 to TRBJ1-5, with 7 positions matching TRBD1. The germline CDR1 and CDR2 sequences are LNHNV and YYDKDF (reference sequence). The CDR3 has 17 residues. The V gene end was trimmed by 3 bases and the J gene end by 2 bases; junction bases not matched to a gene: 10. The CDR3 DNA is TGTGCCACCAGCAGGTATCGGGGGACAGAGGGCAATCAGCCCCAGCATTTT. Amino acid sequence: CATSRYRGTEGNQPQHF.

This chain uses TRBV12-3 or TRBV12-4 with TRBJ1-1; D gene ambiguous. V was clipped by 6 bases and J by 6 bases, with 8 bases between them. The length of the CDR3 is 11 residues. Written as DNA, the CDR3 is TGTGCCAGCAGCCTCGGTCCTGAAGCTTTCTTT. It translates to CASSLGPEAFF.

The J gene is TRBJ1-5, the V gene TRBV4-1; 8 bases line up with TRBD1. The germline V gene has CDR1 MGHRA and CDR2 YSYEKL. V lost 2 bases, J lost 4 bases, and 4 bases stayed unmatched. CDR3 length equals 15 residues. CDR3 loop: CASSQTGTGNQPQHF. As DNA, the CDR3 is TGCGCCAGCAGCCAAACCGGGACAGGAAATCAGCCCCAGCATTTT.

The chain links TRBV7-2 to TRBJ1-6; weak D call: TRBD1 (5 bases). The germline gives CDR1 SGHTA, CDR2 FQGNSA. Trimming left V 5 bases short and J 7 bases short, with 15 bases between. The CDR3 has 15 residues. The DNA of the CDR3 is TGTGCCAGCAGCCAAACCTCAGGGAGGAATTCACCCCTCCACTTT. Its translation is CASSQTSGRNSPLHF. The entire variable domain, with the rest obtained from reference TRBV7-2 and TRBJ1-6, is as follows: GAGVSQSPSNKVTEKGKDVELRCDPISGHTALYWYRQSLGQGLEFLIYFQGNSAPDKSGLPSDRFSAERTGGSVSTLTIQRTQQEDSAVYLCASSQTSGRNSPLHFGNGTRLTVT.

This chain joins TRBV27 and TRBJ2-5; a weak D match, TRBD1 (5 bases). Trimming removed 5 bases at V and 3 bases at J, with 16 bases between. This CDR3 has 15 amino acids. Germline values: CDR1 MNHEY, CDR2 SMNVEV (reference sequence). This chain's CDR3 is CASSPDSTSEETQYF. CDR3 DNA sequence: TGTGCCAGCAGTCCCGACAGTACCTCGGAAGAGACCCAGTACTTC.

The V gene is TRBV5-8, the J gene TRBJ1-3; D is possibly TRBD1 (6 bases). The ends were cut back, 2 bases at V and 0 bases at J, with 15 bases in the middle. The CDR3 is 17 amino acids. Germline values: CDR1 SGHTS, CDR2 YDEGEE. CDR3 nucleotides: TGTGCCAGCAGCTTCTTCGGTCGGACAGACTCTGGAAACACCATATATTTT. It encodes CASSFFGRTDSGNTIYF. The full variable domain, its missing parts supplied by reference TRBV5-8 and TRBJ1-3, is EAGVTQSPTHLIKTRGQQATLRCSPISGHTSVYWYQQALGLGLQFLLWYDEGEERNRGNFPPRFSGRQFPNYSSELNVNALELEDSALYLCASSFFGRTDSGNTIYFGEGSWLTVV.

The chain uses TRBV5-5 and TRBJ2-7, with D uncertain. CDR1 is SGHKS and CDR2 is YYEKEE in the germline V gene (reference sequence). The germline V and J ends were trimmed by 0 bases and 2 bases, with 15 bases remaining between them. The CDR3 contains 16 residues. CDR3 DNA sequence: TGTGCCAGCAGCTTGGTTGGGTGGTTGGGCGCCTACGAGCAGTACTTC. This sequence encodes CASSLVGWLGAYEQYF.

This chain links TRBV12-3 or TRBV12-4 with TRBJ2-3; maybe TRBD2 (5 bases). V lost 5 bases and J lost 6, with 12 bases in between. The CDR3 has 13 residues. In nucleotides, the CDR3 is TGTGCCAGCAGTCGCCGGGAATCGGATACGCAGTATTTT. Residues: CASSRRESDTQYF.

CDR3 loop: CASTRFGGSSYEQYF. The CDR3 DNA follows: TGTGCCAGCACCAGATTCGGAGGGAGCTCCTACGAGCAGTACTTC. This chain connects TRBV6-6 to TRBJ2-7; a weak D match, TRBD2 (6 bases). The germline CDR1 and CDR2 sequences are MNHNY and SVGAGI (reference sequence). Between the trimmed V and J ends, which lost 7 bases and 0 bases, there was a span of 16 bases. CDR3 length equals 15 residues.

This chain connects TRBV24-1 to TRBJ2-1, with a tentative D call TRBD2 (6 bases). The CDR3 is made up of 13 amino acids. Germline V gene sequence: CDR1 KGHDR, CDR2 SFDVKD. Trimming removed 4 bases from V and 10 bases from J, with 13 bases in between. The CDR3 DNA reads as TGTGCCACCAGTGACGGGGGACCCACGGAGCAGTTCTTC. This gives the protein CATSDGGPTEQFF.

V and J are TRBV5-1 and TRBJ1-6, with D maybe TRBD1 (6 bases). The CDR3 runs 14 residues. Between the trimmed V and J ends, which lost 0 bases and 6 bases, there was a span of 7 bases. Looked up from germline, CDR1 is SGHRS and CDR2 is YFSETQ. The CDR3 bases are TGCGCCAGCAGCTTGGCCAGGGGTAATTCACCCCTCCACTTT. Translation gives CASSLARGNSPLHF. The whole variable domain, remainder taken from reference TRBV5-1 and TRBJ1-6, is KAGVTQTPRYLIKTRGQQVTLSCSPISGHRSVSWYQQTPGQGLQFLFEYFSETQRNKGNFPGRFSGRQFSNSRSEMNVSTLELGDSALYLCASSLARGNSPLHFGNGTRLTVT.

This chain links TRBV19 with TRBJ2-3; D ambiguous. The CDR3 length is 11 residues. Per germline, CDR1 LNHDA and CDR2 SQIVND (reference sequence). The V and J ends lost 5 bases and 3 bases respectively, with 3 bases between them. The CDR3 loop reads CASSYTDTQYF. In DNA form, the CDR3 reads TGTGCCAGTAGTTATACAGATACGCAGTATTTT.

The V call is TRBV4-3, the J call TRBJ2-7, with TRBD2 identical over 9 bases. V trimming: 4 bases; J trimming: 4 bases; junction bases outside the gene matches: 8. Germline CDR1 reads LGHNA; CDR2 reads YSLEER. The CDR3 runs to 15 residues. The CDR3 loop reads CASSPCGGGPYEQYF. CDR3 nucleotides: TGCGCCAGCAGCCCCTGCGGGGGGGGCCCATACGAGCAGTACTTC.

The rearrangement links TRBV4-2 to TRBJ1-1, with 8 bases fitting TRBD1. Per the germline V gene, CDR1 is LGHNA and CDR2 is YNFKEQ. J lost 5 bases, V lost 1 base, and 6 bases had no gene match. This CDR3 contains 15 residues. The CDR3 nucleotides are TGTGCCAGCAGCCAAGTCGCCAGGGGGCGTACTGAAGCTTTCTTT. Translated, it gives CASSQVARGRTEAFF.